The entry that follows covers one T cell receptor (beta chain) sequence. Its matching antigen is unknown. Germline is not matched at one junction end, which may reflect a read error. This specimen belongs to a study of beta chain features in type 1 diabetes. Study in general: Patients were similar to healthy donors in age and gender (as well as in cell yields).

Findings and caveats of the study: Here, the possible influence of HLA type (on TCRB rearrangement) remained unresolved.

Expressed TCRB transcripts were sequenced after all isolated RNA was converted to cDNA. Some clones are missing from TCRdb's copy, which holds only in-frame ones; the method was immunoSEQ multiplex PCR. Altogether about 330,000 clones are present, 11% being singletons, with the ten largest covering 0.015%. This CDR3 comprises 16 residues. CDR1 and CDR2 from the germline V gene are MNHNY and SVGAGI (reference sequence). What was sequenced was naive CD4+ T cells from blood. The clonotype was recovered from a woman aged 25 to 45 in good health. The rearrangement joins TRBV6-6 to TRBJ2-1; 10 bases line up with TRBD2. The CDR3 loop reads CASSLYLAGVYDEQFF. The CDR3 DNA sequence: TGTGCCAGCAGCCTCTACCTAGCGGGAGTCTACGATGAGCAGTTCTTC.